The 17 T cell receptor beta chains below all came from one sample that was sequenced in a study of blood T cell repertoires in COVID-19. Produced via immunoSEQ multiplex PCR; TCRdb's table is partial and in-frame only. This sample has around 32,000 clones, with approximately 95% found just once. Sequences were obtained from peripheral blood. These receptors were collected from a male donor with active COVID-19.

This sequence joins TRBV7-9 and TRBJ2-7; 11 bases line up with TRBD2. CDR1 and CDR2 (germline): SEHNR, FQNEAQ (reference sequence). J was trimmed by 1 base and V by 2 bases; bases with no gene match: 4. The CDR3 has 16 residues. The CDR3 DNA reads TGTGCCAGCAGCTTACAAGGGACTAGCGGATCCTACGAGCAGTACTTC. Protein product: CASSLQGTSGSYEQYF.

CDR3 bases: TGTGCCAGCAGTCCCAATCGACAGGCTAACTATGGCTACACCTTC. Its translation is CASSPNRQANYGYTF. V is TRBV27 and J is TRBJ1-2; perhaps TRBD1 as D (6 bases). Germline CDR1 MNHEY, CDR2 SMNVEV (reference sequence). CDR3 size: 15 residues. The ends were cut back, 5 bases at V and 0 bases at J, with 13 bases in the middle.

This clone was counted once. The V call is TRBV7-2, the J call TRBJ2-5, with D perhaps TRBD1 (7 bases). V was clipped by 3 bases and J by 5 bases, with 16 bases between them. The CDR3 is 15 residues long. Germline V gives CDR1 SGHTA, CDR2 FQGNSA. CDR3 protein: CASSFRGVGTETQYF. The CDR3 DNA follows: TGTGCCAGCAGCTTCAGGGGGGTCGGCACGGAGACCCAGTACTTC.

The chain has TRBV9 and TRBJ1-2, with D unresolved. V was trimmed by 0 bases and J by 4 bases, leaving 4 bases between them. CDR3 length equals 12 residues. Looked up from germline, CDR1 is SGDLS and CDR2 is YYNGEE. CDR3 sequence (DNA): TGTGCCAGCAGCGTAGGCGGCTATGGCTACACCTTC. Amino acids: CASSVGGYGYTF.

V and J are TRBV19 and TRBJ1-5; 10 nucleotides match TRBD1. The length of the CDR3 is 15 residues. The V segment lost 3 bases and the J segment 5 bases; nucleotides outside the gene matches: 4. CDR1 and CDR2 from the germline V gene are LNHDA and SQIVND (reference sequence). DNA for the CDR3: TGTGCCAGTAGTATGGGACAGGGGTTCGATCAGCCCCAGCATTTT. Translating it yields CASSMGQGFDQPQHF.

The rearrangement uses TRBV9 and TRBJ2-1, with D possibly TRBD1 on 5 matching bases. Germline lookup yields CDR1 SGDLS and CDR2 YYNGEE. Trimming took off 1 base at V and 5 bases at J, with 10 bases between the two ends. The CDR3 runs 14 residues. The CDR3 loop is CASSVQGLNNEQFF. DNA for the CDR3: TGTGCCAGCAGCGTACAGGGCTTAAACAATGAGCAGTTCTTC.

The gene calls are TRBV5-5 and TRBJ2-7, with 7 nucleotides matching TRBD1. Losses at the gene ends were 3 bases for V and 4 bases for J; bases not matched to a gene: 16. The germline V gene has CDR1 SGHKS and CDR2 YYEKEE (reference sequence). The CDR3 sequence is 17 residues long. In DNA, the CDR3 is TGTGCCAGCAGCTCACAGGACAGGTCCCTCTTCCTATACGAGCAGTACTTC. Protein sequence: CASSSQDRSLFLYEQYF.

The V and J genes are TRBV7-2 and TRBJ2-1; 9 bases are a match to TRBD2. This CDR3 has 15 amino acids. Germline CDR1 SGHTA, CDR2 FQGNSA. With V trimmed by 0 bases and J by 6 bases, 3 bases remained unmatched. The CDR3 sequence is CASSLAAGGFNEQFF. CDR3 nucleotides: TGTGCCAGCAGCTTAGCGGCGGGGGGGTTCAATGAGCAGTTCTTC.

The DNA for the CDR3 is TGTGCCAGCAAGGTGGGGAGGGATCGTAATTCACCCCTCCACTTT. Translating gives CASKVGRDRNSPLHF. V gene TRBV2 combines with J gene TRBJ1-6; D gene uncertain. Germline V gene data show CDR1 as SNHLY and CDR2 as FYNNEI. Trimming took off 7 bases at V and 6 bases at J, with 16 bases between the two ends. The length of the CDR3 is 15 residues.

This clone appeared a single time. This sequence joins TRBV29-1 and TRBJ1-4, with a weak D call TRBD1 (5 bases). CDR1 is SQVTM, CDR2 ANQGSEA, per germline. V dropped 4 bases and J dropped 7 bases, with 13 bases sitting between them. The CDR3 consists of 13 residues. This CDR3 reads CSVGTPGVEKLFF. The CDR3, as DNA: TGCAGCGTTGGGACCCCGGGGGTTGAAAAACTGTTTTTT.

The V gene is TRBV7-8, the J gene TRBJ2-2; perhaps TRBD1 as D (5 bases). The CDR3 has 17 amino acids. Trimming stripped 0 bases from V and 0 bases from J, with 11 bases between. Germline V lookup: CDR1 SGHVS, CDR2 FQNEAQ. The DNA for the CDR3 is TGTGCCAGCAGCTTAGCGTTTGGGGCCTCGAACACCGGGGAGCTGTTTTTT. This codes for CASSLAFGASNTGELFF. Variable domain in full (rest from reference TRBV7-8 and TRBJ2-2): GAGVSQSPRYKVAKRGQDVALRCDPISGHVSLFWYQQALGQGPEFLTYFQNEAQLDKSGLPSDRFFAERPEGSVSTLKIQRTQQEDSAVYLCASSLAFGASNTGELFFGEGSRLTVL.

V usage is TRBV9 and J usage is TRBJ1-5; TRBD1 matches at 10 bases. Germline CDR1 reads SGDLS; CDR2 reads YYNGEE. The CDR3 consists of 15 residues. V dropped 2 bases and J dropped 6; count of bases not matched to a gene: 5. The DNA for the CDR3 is TGTGCCAGCAGCGTTGGGACAGGGGAAGGTCAGCCCCAGCATTTT. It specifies CASSVGTGEGQPQHF.

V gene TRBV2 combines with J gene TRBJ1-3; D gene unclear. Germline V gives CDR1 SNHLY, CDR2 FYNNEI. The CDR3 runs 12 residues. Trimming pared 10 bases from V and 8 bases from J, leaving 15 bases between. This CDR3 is CATAALTDTIYF. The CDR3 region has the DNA TGTGCCACCGCGGCCCTGACGGACACCATATATTTT.

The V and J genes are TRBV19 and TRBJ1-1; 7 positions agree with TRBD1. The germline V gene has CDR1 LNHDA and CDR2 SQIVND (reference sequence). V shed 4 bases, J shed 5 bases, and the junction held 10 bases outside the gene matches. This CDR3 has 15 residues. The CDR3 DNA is TGTGCCAGTAGTACTGGACAGGTCCCGGGTACTGAAGCTTTCTTT. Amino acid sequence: CASSTGQVPGTEAFF.

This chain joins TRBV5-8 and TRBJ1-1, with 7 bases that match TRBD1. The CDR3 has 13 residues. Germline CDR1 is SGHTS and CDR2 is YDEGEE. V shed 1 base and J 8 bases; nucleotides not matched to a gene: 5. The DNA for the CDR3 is TGTGCCAGCAGCTTGAGGCAGGGGGAAGAAGCTTTCTTT. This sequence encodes CASSLRQGEEAFF.

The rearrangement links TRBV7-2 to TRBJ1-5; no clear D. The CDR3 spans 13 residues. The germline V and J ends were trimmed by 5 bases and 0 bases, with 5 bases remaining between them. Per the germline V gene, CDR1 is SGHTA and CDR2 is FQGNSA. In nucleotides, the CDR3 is TGTGCCAGCAGCCCCTATAGCAATCAGCCCCAGCATTTT. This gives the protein CASSPYSNQPQHF.

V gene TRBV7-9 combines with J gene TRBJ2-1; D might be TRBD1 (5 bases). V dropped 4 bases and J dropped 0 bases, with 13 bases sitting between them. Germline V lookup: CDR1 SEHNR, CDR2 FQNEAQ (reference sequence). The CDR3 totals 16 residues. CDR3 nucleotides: TGTGCCAGCAGCTCACACAGGTCAAGCTCCTACAATGAGCAGTTCTTC. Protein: CASSSHRSSSYNEQFF.